These T cell receptor beta chains were read from a single sample in a study of shared clonotypes between healthy human individuals. Some clones are missing from TCRdb's copy, which holds only in-frame ones; the method was immunoSEQ multiplex PCR. Of about 1 million clones listed, approximately 72% are singletons. The specimen sequenced was memory CD4+ T cells sorted from blood. All receptors derive from a man in his late teens or twenties in good health. Each CDR3 is given with its conserved first and last residue. D genes are given only for firm matches. Size is omitted from some rows. Given values are once, few, many or a class for expanded clones.

d_call | j_call | clone_size | v_call | cdr3_nt | cdr3_aa
- | TRBJ2-7 | - | TRBV5-1 | TGCGCCAGCAGCTCGGGACAATACGAGCAGTACTTC | CASSSGQYEQYF
TRBD2 | TRBJ2-7 | once | TRBV29-1 | TGCAGCGTCACACTAGCGCGCTCCTACGAGCAGTACTTC | CSVTLARSYEQYF
TRBD2 | TRBJ2-3 | many | TRBV6-6 | TGTGCCAGCAGTCTAGCGGGAGGGGGATACGGGTATACGCAGTATTTT | CASSLAGGGYGYTQYF
- | TRBJ2-5 | - | TRBV7-9 | TGTGCCAGCAGGGGGATTTCCAGTGGTCCTCGGGTTGAGTCCCAGTACTTC | CASRGISSGPRVESQYF
- | TRBJ2-5 | once | TRBV5-1 | TGCGCCAGCAGCTTGGGGGGCGGAACCCAGGGAGAGACCCAGTACTTC | CASSLGGGTQGETQYF
- | TRBJ2-2 | - | TRBV25-1 | TGTGCCAGCAGTGAATACGTGGGGACACCCCCGAACACCGGGGAGCTGTTTTTT | CASSEYVGTPPNTGELFF
- | TRBJ1-4 | - | TRBV2 | TGTGCCAGCAGTACCGAGTCGGGGGCGCATTATGAAAAACTGTTTTTT | CASSTESGAHYEKLFF
- | TRBJ2-5 | many | TRBV18 | TGTGCCAGCCGGGGCCAAGTTGTGGCCCAGTACTTC | CASRGQVVAQYF
- | TRBJ2-3 | - | TRBV6-1 | TGTGCCAGCGCGGGATTAGTTTCAGATACGCAGTATTTT | CASAGLVSDTQYF
TRBD1 | TRBJ2-1 | - | TRBV11-2 | TGTGCCAGCAGCATTCGTCCGGGACAGGGTTACAATGAGCAGTTCTTC | CASSIRPGQGYNEQFF
- | TRBJ1-1 | - | TRBV6-4 | TGTGCCAGCAGTGAGCACCCTGGAGTTGAAGCTTTCTTT | CASSEHPGVEAFF
- | TRBJ2-7 | - | TRBV7-2 | TGTGCCAGCAGCCCTACCTACTACGAGCAGTACTTC | CASSPTYYEQYF
- | TRBJ1-2 | - | TRBV6-6 | TGTGCCAGCACCAGGGAGGGGGTGGCTAACTATGGCTACACCTTC | CASTREGVANYGYTF
- | TRBJ2-2 | - | TRBV5-6 | TGTGCCAGCAGCTTGAAACATAACACCGGGGAGCTGTTTTTT | CASSLKHNTGELFF
- | TRBJ2-7 | - | TRBV4-3 | TGCGCCAGCAGCCAAGAGTTCCAGGGTTGGGAGCAGTACTTC | CASSQEFQGWEQYF
- | TRBJ2-5 | - | TRBV5-4 | TGTGCCAGCAGCTCCCGTGGGGGGGCAGTTATGGAGACCCAGTACTTC | CASSSRGGAVMETQYF
- | TRBJ2-5 | - | TRBV5-1 | TGCGCCAGCAGCTCCGGGGGCAGGGCGGGAGAGACCCAGTACTTC | CASSSGGRAGETQYF
TRBD1 | TRBJ2-7 | - | TRBV5-5 | TGTGCCAGCAGCCAAGACAGGGGGCCGAACGAGCAGTACTTC | CASSQDRGPNEQYF
- | TRBJ1-3 | - | TRBV4-1 | TGCGCCAGCAACCCGGTGGGTCTCCTCTCTGGAAACACCATATATTTT | CASNPVGLLSGNTIYF
- | TRBJ2-2 | - | TRBV18 | TGTGCCAGCTCACCCGGGGTGACCGGGGAGCTGTTTTTT | CASSPGVTGELFF
TRBD2 | TRBJ2-7 | once | TRBV7-2 | TGTGCCAGCAGCTTTAGCGGGAGCATTAACGAGCAGTACTTC | CASSFSGSINEQYF
TRBD2 | TRBJ2-5 | - | TRBV9 | TGTGCCAGCAGCGTAGAAAGCGGGGGGTTGCAAGAGACCCAGTACTTC | CASSVESGGLQETQYF
- | TRBJ2-5 | - | TRBV9 | TGTGCCAGCAGCCAGGGACATACGCAAGAGACCCAGTACTTC | CASSQGHTQETQYF
- | TRBJ1-1 | - | TRBV9 | TGTGCCAGCAGCGTCGGGCAGTTGAACACTGAAGCTTTCTTT | CASSVGQLNTEAFF
- | TRBJ1-1 | - | TRBV11-2 | TGTGCCAGCAGCCGCACTACAGGGAGCACTGAAGCTTTCTTT | CASSRTTGSTEAFF
TRBD1 | TRBJ2-2 | once | TRBV12-5 | TGTGCTAGTGGTTTTTCCTCCGGGACAGGGAACACCGGGGAGCTGTTTTTT | CASGFSSGTGNTGELFF
- | TRBJ2-2 | - | TRBV5-1 | TGCGCCAGCAGCCTGGGTGGCGCGGGGTCTGCCACCGGGGAGCTGTTTTTT | CASSLGGAGSATGELFF
- | TRBJ2-7 | - | TRBV5-6 | TGTGCCAGCAGCTTGGACTCAAGCTTCTCTTCCTACGAGCAGTACTTC | CASSLDSSFSSYEQYF
- | TRBJ1-1 | - | TRBV7-9 | TGTGCCAGCAGCTTAGTGGCAGGGAACACTGAAGCTTTCTTT | CASSLVAGNTEAFF
TRBD2 | TRBJ2-5 | - | TRBV7-9 | TGTGCCAGCAGCTTAGGGACTAGCGGGATACAAGAGACCCAGTACTTC | CASSLGTSGIQETQYF
- | TRBJ1-4 | - | TRBV30 | TGTGCCTGGGGTAAAAATGAAAAACTGTTTTTT | CAWGKNEKLFF
TRBD1 | TRBJ1-1 | - | TRBV2 | TGTGCCAGCAGGAGGACAGGGATGAACACTGAAGCTTTCTTT | CASRRTGMNTEAFF
- | TRBJ2-7 | few | TRBV6-5 | TGTGCCAGCAGTCCCTCGGAGAACGAGCAGTACTTC | CASSPSENEQYF
- | TRBJ2-3 | - | TRBV9 | TGTGCCAGCAGCGTAGCTACAACTAGCACAGATACGCAGTATTTT | CASSVATTSTDTQYF
- | TRBJ1-4 | - | TRBV10-2 | TGCGCCAGCAGAGGGATACAGACAGGTTTACTGTTTTTT | CASRGIQTGLLFF
- | TRBJ1-1 | - | TRBV6-1 | TGTGCCAGCAGTGAAGAACTTCCCCCGGGGGCTTTCTTT | CASSEELPPGAFF
TRBD1 | TRBJ2-5 | once | TRBV7-6 | TGTGCCAGCAGCTTAAGGGCACAGGGGGTTAGGGGTCTTCAAGAGACCCAGTACTTC | CASSLRAQGVRGLQETQYF
- | TRBJ2-3 | - | TRBV30 | TGTGCCTGGAGTGTAGAGTGGTCGGACAGCCTGAGGTCAGATACGCAGTATTTT | CAWSVEWSDSLRSDTQYF
TRBD1 | TRBJ1-1 | - | TRBV29-1 | TGCAGCGTCTCAATGTCCGGGACAGGGGGCAAGGGCACTGAAGCTTTCTTT | CSVSMSGTGGKGTEAFF
- | TRBJ2-2 | - | TRBV11-3 | TGTGCCAGCAGCTTTAACACCGGGGAGCTGTTTTTT | CASSFNTGELFF
TRBD2 | TRBJ2-7 | once | TRBV5-4 | TGTGCCAGCAGCTTGGGGACTAGCGGGGGGGCTATCGAGCAGTACTTC | CASSLGTSGGAIEQYF
TRBD2 | TRBJ2-1 | once | TRBV14 | TGTGCCAGCAGTCCCTCCGGGACTAGCGGGAGGGCTGTGTACAATGAGCAGTTCTTC | CASSPSGTSGRAVYNEQFF
- | TRBJ1-3 | - | TRBV6-5 | TGTGCCAGCAGTACGCAGGGCGCTGGAAACACCATATATTTT | CASSTQGAGNTIYF
- | TRBJ2-7 | few | TRBV4-3 | TGCGCCAGCAGCCAAGAATGGCGGTACGAGCAGTACTTC | CASSQEWRYEQYF
- | TRBJ2-7 | - | TRBV5-3 | TGTGCCAGAAGCTCGTCCGACAGCTCCTACGAGCAGTACTTC | CARSSSDSSYEQYF
- | TRBJ2-1 | few | TRBV7-2 | TGTGCCAGCAGCTTAGACCCCGCGGGGAACAATGAGCAGTTCTTC | CASSLDPAGNNEQFF
- | TRBJ2-3 | once | TRBV11-3 | TGTGCCAGCAGCTTAGCTGGCTCGAGCACAGATACGCAGTATTTT | CASSLAGSSTDTQYF
- | TRBJ1-4 | - | TRBV4-2 | TGTGCCAGCAGCCAAGATGTGGGACGGAATGAAAAACTGTTTTTT | CASSQDVGRNEKLFF